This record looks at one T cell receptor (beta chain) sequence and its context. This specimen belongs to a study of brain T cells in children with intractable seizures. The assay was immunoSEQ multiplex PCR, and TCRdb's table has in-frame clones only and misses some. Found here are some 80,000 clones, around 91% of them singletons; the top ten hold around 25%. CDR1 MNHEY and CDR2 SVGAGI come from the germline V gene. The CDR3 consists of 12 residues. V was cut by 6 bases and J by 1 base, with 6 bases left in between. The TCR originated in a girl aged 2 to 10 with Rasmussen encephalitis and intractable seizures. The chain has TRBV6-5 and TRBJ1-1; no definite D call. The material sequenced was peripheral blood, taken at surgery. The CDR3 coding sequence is TGTGCCAGCAGAAGAGGGAACACTGAAGCTTTCTTT. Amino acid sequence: CASRRGNTEAFF.